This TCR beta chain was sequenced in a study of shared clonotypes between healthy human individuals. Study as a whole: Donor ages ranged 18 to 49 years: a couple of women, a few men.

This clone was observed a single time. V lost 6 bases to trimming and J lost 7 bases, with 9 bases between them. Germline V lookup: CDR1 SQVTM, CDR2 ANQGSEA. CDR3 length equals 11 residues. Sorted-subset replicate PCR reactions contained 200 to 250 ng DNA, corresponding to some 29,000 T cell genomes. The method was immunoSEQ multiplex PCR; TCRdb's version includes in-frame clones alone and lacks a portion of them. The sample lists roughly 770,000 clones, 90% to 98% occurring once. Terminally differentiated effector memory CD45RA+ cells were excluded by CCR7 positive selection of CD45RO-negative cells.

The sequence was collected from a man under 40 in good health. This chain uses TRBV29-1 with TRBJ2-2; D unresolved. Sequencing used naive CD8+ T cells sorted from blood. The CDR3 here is CSVDTFGELFF. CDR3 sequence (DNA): TGCAGCGTCGACACGTTCGGGGAGCTGTTTTTT.